The clone carrying this T cell receptor (beta chain) was observed a handful of times. Its antigen is not known. Only healthy Caucasians were enrolled as donors. The data derive from a study of identical twins. Regarding the study as a whole: Insertions were fewer in abundant cord blood beta clonotypes, whereas memory repertoires showed none of this pattern. Conclusions relied on cross-sectional statistical analysis, not following the same donors.

TCRdb recomputed calls from the 5' RACE reads with MiXCR, one row per CDR3 protein. The table has roughly 250,000 distinct CDR3 sequences, approximately 7.3% seen once. This CDR3 comprises 14 residues. The V gene's germline CDR1 is MNHEY and CDR2 SMNVEV (reference sequence). Trimming pared 3 bases from V and 5 bases from J, leaving 13 bases between. These data were also reused for a study on yellow fever vaccine responses in identical twins. As that study records: After vaccination, twins' T cell response reportedly seemed partly convergent, partly personalized.

The receptor comes from a woman aged 18-29 years in good health. The chain has TRBV27 and TRBJ2-5; maybe TRBD1 (6 bases). The sequencing sample was made of CD8+ T cells sorted from blood. DNA of the CDR3: TGTGCCAGCAGTTTTTTAGGGGGTATTGAGACCCAGTACTTC. Amino acid sequence: CASSFLGGIETQYF.